This TCR beta chain was recorded in a study of CD8 T cells in acute hepatitis C reinfection. Across the whole study: TCRbeta of HCV NS3-1073-specific CD8+ T cells was profiled.

The time point was: naive CD8 control sorted from an acute-time-point sample. Acute primary HCV infection: positive HCV RNA or antibody test after negative test within 24 weeks. In its sample, this clone was seen once. Its antigen is undetermined. Findings and caveats of the study: Diversity was high, without significant differences between resolver and chronic groups.

Assay: immunoSEQ multiplex PCR; the TCRdb copy retains only in-frame clones and omits some. The repertoire holds approximately 40,000 clones, approximately 83% seen once, with about a tenth in the top ten. Germline CDR1 SGHTA, CDR2 FQGNSA. This CDR3 has 14 amino acids. The V end was cut by 5 bases, the J end by 3 bases, with 11 bases between. The TCR comes from a woman under 30 who spontaneously cleared hepatitis C infection. The chain employs TRBV7-2 and TRBJ1-5; D call uncertain. The sequencing input was naive CD8+ T cells from PBMCs. The CDR3 sequence is CASSVGGNNQPQHF. The DNA for the CDR3 is TGTGCCAGCAGCGTAGGCGGTAACAATCAGCCCCAGCATTTT.